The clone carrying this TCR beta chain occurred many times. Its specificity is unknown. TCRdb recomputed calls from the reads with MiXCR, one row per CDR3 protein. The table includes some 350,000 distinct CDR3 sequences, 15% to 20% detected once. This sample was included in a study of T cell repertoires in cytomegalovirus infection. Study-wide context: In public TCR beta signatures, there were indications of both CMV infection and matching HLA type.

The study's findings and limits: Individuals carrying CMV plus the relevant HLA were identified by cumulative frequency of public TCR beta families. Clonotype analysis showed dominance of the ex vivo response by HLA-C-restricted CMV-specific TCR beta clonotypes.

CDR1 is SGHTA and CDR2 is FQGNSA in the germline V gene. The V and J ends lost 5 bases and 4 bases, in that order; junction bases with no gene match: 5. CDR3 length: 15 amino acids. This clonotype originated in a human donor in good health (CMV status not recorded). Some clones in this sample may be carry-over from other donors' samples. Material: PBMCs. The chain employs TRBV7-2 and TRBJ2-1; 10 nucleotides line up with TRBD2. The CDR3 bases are TGTGCCAGCAGCCCGGGACTAGCGTATTACAATGAGCAGTTCTTC. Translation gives CASSPGLAYYNEQFF.